The T cell receptor beta chain under discussion was sequenced for a study of blood T cell repertoires in COVID-19. Across the study: COVID-19 samples from acute and convalescent phases originated in the United States, Italy and Spain. Sources were T cells, B-cell-depleted T cells, or PBMCs; the material itself was cDNA or gDNA.

This CDR3 is 15 amino acids long. Germline CDR1 and CDR2: MNHEY and SVGAGI. V lost 1 base, J lost 8 bases, and 15 bases lay in between. Authors' analysis steps: By means of reference gene primer amplification, nucleated cell counts were estimated. Clones were read by immunoSEQ multiplex PCR, and TCRdb kept only the in-frame ones, dropping some. Clone size and V and J calls were adopted from that table, with D and trimming inferred from the DNA. The profile shows 75,000 to 100,000 clones, approximately 87% of them singletons. The chain joins TRBV6-5 to TRBJ1-3; D is perhaps TRBD1 (6 bases). The source of this sequence is a human donor in a cohort sampled during active COVID-19. Material for sequencing was peripheral blood. This CDR3 reads CASSYWGRGGDTIYF. The CDR3 DNA reads TGTGCCAGCAGTTACTGGGGCAGGGGAGGGGACACCATATATTTT.